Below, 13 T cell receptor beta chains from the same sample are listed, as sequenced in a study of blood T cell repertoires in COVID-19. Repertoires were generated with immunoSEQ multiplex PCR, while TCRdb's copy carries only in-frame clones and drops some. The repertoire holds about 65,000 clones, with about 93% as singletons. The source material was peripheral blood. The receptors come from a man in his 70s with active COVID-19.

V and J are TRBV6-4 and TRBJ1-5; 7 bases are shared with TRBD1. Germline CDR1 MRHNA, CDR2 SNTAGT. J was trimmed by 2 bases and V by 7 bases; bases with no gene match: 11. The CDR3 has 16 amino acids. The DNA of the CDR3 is TGTGCCAGCAACGGGCAGGGGGGTAGCGGCAATCAGCCCCAGCATTTT. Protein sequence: CASNGQGGSGNQPQHF.

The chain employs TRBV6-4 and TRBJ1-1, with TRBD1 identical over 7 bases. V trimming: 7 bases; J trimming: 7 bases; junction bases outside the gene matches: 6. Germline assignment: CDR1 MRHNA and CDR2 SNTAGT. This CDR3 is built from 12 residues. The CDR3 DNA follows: TGTGCCAGCAAGGGACAGCAAGATGAAGCTTTCTTT. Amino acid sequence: CASKGQQDEAFF.

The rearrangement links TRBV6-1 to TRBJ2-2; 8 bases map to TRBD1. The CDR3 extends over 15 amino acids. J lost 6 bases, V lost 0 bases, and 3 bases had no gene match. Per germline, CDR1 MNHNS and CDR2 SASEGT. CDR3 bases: TGTGCCAGCAGTGAAGCGACAGGGGAAGCCGGGGAGCTGTTTTTT. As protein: CASSEATGEAGELFF.

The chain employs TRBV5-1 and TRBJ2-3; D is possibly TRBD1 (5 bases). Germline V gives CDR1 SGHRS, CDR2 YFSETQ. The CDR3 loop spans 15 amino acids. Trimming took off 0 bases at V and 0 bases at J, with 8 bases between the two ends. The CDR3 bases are TGCGCCAGCAGCTTGGAGGGGAAAAGCACAGATACGCAGTATTTT. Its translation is CASSLEGKSTDTQYF.

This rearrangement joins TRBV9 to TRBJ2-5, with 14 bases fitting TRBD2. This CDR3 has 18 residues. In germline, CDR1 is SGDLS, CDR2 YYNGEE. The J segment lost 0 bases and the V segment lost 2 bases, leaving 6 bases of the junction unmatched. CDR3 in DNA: TGTGCCAGCAGCGTTGGACTAGCGGGGGGCCTGTACCAAGAGACCCAGTACTTC. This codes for CASSVGLAGGLYQETQYF.

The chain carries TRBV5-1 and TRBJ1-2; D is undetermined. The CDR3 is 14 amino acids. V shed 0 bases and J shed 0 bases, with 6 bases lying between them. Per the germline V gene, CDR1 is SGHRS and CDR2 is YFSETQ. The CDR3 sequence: CASSLDSANYGYTF. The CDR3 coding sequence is TGCGCCAGCAGCTTGGACAGTGCTAACTATGGCTACACCTTC.

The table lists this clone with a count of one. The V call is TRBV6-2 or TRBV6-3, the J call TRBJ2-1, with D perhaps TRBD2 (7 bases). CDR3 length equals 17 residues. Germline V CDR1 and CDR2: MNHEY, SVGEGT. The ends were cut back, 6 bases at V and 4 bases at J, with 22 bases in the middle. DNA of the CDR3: TGTGCCAGCAGCAACACACCCCGGGGGGCAGCTTACAATGAGCAGTTCTTC. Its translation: CASSNTPRGAAYNEQFF.

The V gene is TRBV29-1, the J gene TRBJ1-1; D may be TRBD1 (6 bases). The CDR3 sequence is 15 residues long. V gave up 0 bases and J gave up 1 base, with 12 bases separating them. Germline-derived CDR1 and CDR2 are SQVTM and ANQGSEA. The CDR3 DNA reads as TGCAGCGTTGAAGATTGGGACAAGAGGAACACTGAAGCTTTCTTT. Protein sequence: CSVEDWDKRNTEAFF. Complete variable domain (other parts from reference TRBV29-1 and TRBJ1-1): SAVISQKPSRDICQRGTSLTIQCQVDSQVTMMFWYRQQPGQSLTLIATANQGSEATYESGFVIDKFPISRPNLTFSTLTVSNMSPEDSSIYLCSVEDWDKRNTEAFFGQGTRLTVV.

The CDR3 sequence is CASSELGARNSPLHF. The CDR3, as DNA: TGTGCCAGCAGTGAACTGGGGGCGCGCAATTCACCCCTCCACTTT. The chain recombines TRBV6-1 with TRBJ1-6; tentative D call: TRBD1 (6 bases). V gave up 2 bases and J gave up 7 bases, with 12 bases separating them. Germline-derived CDR1 and CDR2 are MNHNS and SASEGT. There are 15 residues in the CDR3.

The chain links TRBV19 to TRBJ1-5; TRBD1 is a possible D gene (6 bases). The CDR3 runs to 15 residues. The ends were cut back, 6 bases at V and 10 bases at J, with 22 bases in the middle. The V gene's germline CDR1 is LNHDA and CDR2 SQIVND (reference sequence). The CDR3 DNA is TGTGCCAGTAGCTCCCTCACAGGGAAAGTCGGTCCCCAGCATTTT. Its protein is CASSSLTGKVGPQHF.

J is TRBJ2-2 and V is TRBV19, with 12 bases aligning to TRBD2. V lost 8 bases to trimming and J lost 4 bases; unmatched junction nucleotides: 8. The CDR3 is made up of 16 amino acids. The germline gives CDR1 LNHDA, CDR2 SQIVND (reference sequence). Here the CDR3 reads CASLASGGAGTGELFF. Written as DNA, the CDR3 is TGTGCCAGTTTGGCTAGCGGGGGGGCAGGCACCGGGGAGCTGTTTTTT.

This chain's CDR3 is CASSPGQVSYEQYF. The CDR3 nucleotides read TGTGCCAGCTCACCGGGACAGGTCTCCTACGAGCAGTACTTC. The chain recombines TRBV18 with TRBJ2-7; 8 bases are a match to TRBD1. The CDR3 sequence is 14 residues long. The germline V gene has CDR1 KGHSH and CDR2 LQKENI. V trimming: 3 bases; J trimming: 0 bases; junction bases outside the gene matches: 1.

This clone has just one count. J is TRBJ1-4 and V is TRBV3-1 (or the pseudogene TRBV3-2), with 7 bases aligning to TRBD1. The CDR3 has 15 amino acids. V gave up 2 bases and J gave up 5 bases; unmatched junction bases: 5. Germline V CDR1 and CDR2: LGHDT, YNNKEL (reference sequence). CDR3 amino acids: CASSQSRDSNEKLFF. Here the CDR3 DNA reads TGTGCCAGCAGCCAATCCCGGGACAGCAATGAAAAACTGTTTTTT.